Below are 26 T cell receptor beta chains sequenced from a single sample in a study of blood T cell repertoires in COVID-19. Repertoires were generated with immunoSEQ multiplex PCR, while TCRdb's copy carries only in-frame clones and drops some. The sample records about 160,000 clones, 85% to 90% being singletons. The sequencing sample was made of peripheral blood. These receptors were collected from a woman aged 70 to 79 with acute or convalescent COVID-19.

The chain links TRBV5-1 to TRBJ2-7, with 9 bases aligning to TRBD1. The CDR3 contains 14 residues. Looked up from germline, CDR1 is SGHRS and CDR2 is YFSETQ. After removal of 4 bases from V and 3 bases from J, the junction contained 5 bases not matched to a gene. The CDR3 sequence is CASSPRDRDYEQYF. CDR3 in DNA: TGCGCCAGCAGCCCACGGGACAGGGACTACGAGCAGTACTTC.

The rearrangement joins TRBV5-6 to TRBJ1-2, with 12 nucleotides matching TRBD1. Unmatched junction bases numbered 9, after V lost 5 bases and J lost 4 bases. The germline V gene has CDR1 SGHDT and CDR2 YYEEEE. CDR3 length: 16 amino acids. DNA of the CDR3: TGTGCCAGCAGTTCCCGGGACAGGGGGCAGAGCTATGGCTACACCTTC. Encoded protein: CASSSRDRGQSYGYTF.

The chain combines TRBV14 with TRBJ1-1; TRBD1 matches 10 bases. The length of the CDR3 is 19 residues. The V and J ends lost 0 bases and 1 base, in that order; junction bases with no gene match: 11. Germline V gene lookup returns CDR1 SGHDN and CDR2 FVKESK. Written as DNA, the CDR3 is TGTGCCAGCAGCCAAGAATGGACCGGGACAGGGGCCTCGAACACTGAAGCTTTCTTT. It is translated as CASSQEWTGTGASNTEAFF.

The chain employs TRBV9 and TRBJ1-6, with D possibly TRBD1 on 5 matching bases. The CDR3 has 16 amino acids. Germline V lookup: CDR1 SGDLS, CDR2 YYNGEE. V lost 3 bases to trimming and J lost 10 bases, with 20 bases between them. The CDR3 nucleotides read TGTGCCAGCAGCGAAGGCCAGGGTAAACGCGCGTCACCCCTCCACTTT. Its translation: CASSEGQGKRASPLHF.

The V and J genes are TRBV7-2 and TRBJ1-2, with 9 bases fitting TRBD1. V lost 1 base to trimming and J lost 7 bases; unmatched junction nucleotides: 7. The CDR3 sequence is 15 residues long. Germline V gene lookup returns CDR1 SGHTA and CDR2 FQGNSA. CDR3 DNA sequence: TGTGCCAGCAGCTTAGGGGGGACAGGGCGGAGTGGCTACACCTTC. This gives the protein CASSLGGTGRSGYTF.

This clone appeared once. The chain recombines TRBV7-6 with TRBJ2-5, with 7 bases identical to TRBD2. The CDR3 extends over 12 amino acids. With V trimmed by 7 bases and J by 4 bases, 3 bases remained unmatched. Per germline, CDR1 SGHVS and CDR2 FNYEAQ. CDR3 amino acids: CASTPGGETQYF. The DNA of the CDR3 is TGTGCCAGCACCCCGGGGGGAGAGACCCAGTACTTC. Using reference TRBV7-6 and TRBJ2-5 for the parts outside the CDR3, the full variable domain is GAGVSQSPRYKVTKRGQDVALRCDPISGHVSLYWYRQALGQGPEFLTYFNYEAQQDKSGLPNDRFSAERPEGSISTLTIQRTEQRDSAMYRCASTPGGETQYFGPGTRLLVL.

In this sample, this clone turned up once. J is TRBJ2-4 and V is TRBV4-2, with D unresolved. V lost 1 base and J lost 0, with 4 bases in between. The CDR3 is 14 amino acids. Germline V gene data show CDR1 as LGHNA and CDR2 as YNFKEQ. The DNA for the CDR3 is TGTGCCAGCAGCCAAGGGCTAGCCAAAAACATTCAGTACTTC. The encoded protein is CASSQGLAKNIQYF.

This clone came up once. The chain couples TRBV2 to TRBJ1-1, with D possibly TRBD1 on 6 matching bases. Germline V gives CDR1 SNHLY, CDR2 FYNNEI. The CDR3 loop spans 17 amino acids. The germline V and J ends were trimmed by 4 bases and 0 bases, with 18 bases remaining between them. CDR3 protein: CASSAEGGRSMNTEAFF. The DNA for the CDR3 is TGTGCCAGCAGTGCTGAGGGGGGGCGTAGCATGAACACTGAAGCTTTCTTT.

The chain links TRBV6-5 to TRBJ2-3; 8 nucleotides align to TRBD2. CDR1 and CDR2 (germline): MNHEY, SVGAGI. With V trimmed by 6 bases and J by 6 bases, 11 bases remained unmatched. The length of the CDR3 is 15 residues. DNA for the CDR3: TGTGCCAGCAGGTTAGCGGGAAGTTCGGCGGATACGCAGTATTTT. Translated: CASRLAGSSADTQYF.

The gene calls are TRBV10-2 and TRBJ2-3; 11 bases agree with TRBD2. The CDR3 runs to 17 residues. The trim removed 3 bases at V and 1 base at J, leaving 6 bases unmatched. Germline lookup yields CDR1 WSHSY and CDR2 SAAADI. The CDR3, as DNA: TGCGCCAGCAGTGATGGTCTAGCGGGGGGACGCACAGATACGCAGTATTTT. Residues: CASSDGLAGGRTDTQYF.

This clone was recorded once. The genes are TRBV4-3 and TRBJ2-2, with TRBD2 matching over 10 bases. V was clipped by 0 bases and J by 6 bases; unmatched bases: 4. CDR1 and CDR2 from the germline V gene are LGHNA and YSLEER. This CDR3 is 16 amino acids long. The CDR3 DNA sequence: TGCGCCAGCAGCCAAGACCCCGGGACTAGCGCCGGGGAGCTGTTTTTT. As protein: CASSQDPGTSAGELFF.

The rearrangement links TRBV5-1 to TRBJ2-7, with D perhaps matching TRBD1 (5 bases). V lost 1 base to trimming and J lost 2 bases, with 10 bases between them. This CDR3 is 14 amino acids long. Per germline, CDR1 SGHRS and CDR2 YFSETQ. CDR3 nucleotide sequence: TGCGCCAGCAGCTTGCCCAGGGCGCCCTACGAGCAGTACTTC. Protein: CASSLPRAPYEQYF.

V usage is TRBV4-2 and J usage is TRBJ1-4; 8 bases agree with TRBD1. The length of the CDR3 is 15 residues. J lost 8 bases, V lost 0 bases, and 5 bases had no gene match. Germline CDR1 is LGHNA and CDR2 is YNFKEQ. The CDR3 loop is CASSQEAGGFEKLFF. The CDR3 DNA follows: TGTGCCAGCAGCCAAGAAGCAGGGGGCTTCGAAAAACTGTTTTTT.

J is TRBJ1-2 and V is TRBV6-6; 7 bases map to TRBD1. J was trimmed by 0 bases and V by 5 bases; bases with no gene match: 12. Germline V gene data show CDR1 as MNHNY and CDR2 as SVGAGI (reference sequence). The CDR3 spans 17 residues. The CDR3 here is CASSQPLTGVTNYGYTF. The DNA for the CDR3 is TGTGCCAGCAGTCAGCCACTTACAGGGGTGACTAACTATGGCTACACCTTC.

The genes are TRBV7-3 and TRBJ2-3; a weak D match, TRBD1 (5 bases). Per the germline V gene, CDR1 is SGHTA and CDR2 is FQGTGA. Trimming cost V 6 bases and J 1 base, with 17 bases left between them. This CDR3 comprises 16 residues. CDR3 amino acids: CASSDRAGWGTDTQYF. The CDR3 DNA reads as TGTGCCAGCAGTGACAGAGCAGGGTGGGGCACAGATACGCAGTATTTT.

This clone was found once. V usage is TRBV4-1 and J usage is TRBJ1-4; no reliable D call. The CDR3 extends over 16 amino acids. Germline CDR1 MGHRA, CDR2 YSYEKL. The ends were cut back, 0 bases at V and 0 bases at J, with 8 bases in the middle. DNA for the CDR3: TGCGCCAGCAGCCAAGATTGGGCACCAACTAATGAAAAACTGTTTTTT. It codes for CASSQDWAPTNEKLFF.

This chain joins TRBV7-2 and TRBJ2-7; tentatively, D is TRBD2 (6 bases). The CDR3 spans 15 residues. Germline V CDR1 and CDR2: SGHTA, FQGNSA. The V gene lost 0 bases and the J gene lost 0 bases, with 9 bases spanning the gap. The CDR3 DNA reads TGTGCCAGCAGCTTAGCTAGCGGTAACTCCTACGAGCAGTACTTC. Encoded protein: CASSLASGNSYEQYF.

The chain is built from TRBV7-2 and TRBJ1-5; perhaps TRBD1 as D (5 bases). The V end lost 5 bases, the J end lost 6 bases, and 20 bases lay between the germline ends. The CDR3 contains 16 residues. The germline V gene has CDR1 SGHTA and CDR2 FQGNSA. The CDR3 here is CASSEWGGGVGQPQHF. The DNA of the CDR3 is TGTGCCAGCAGCGAGTGGGGCGGGGGTGTGGGTCAGCCCCAGCATTTT.

J is TRBJ2-7 and V is TRBV4-3; 7 bases are a match to TRBD1. This CDR3 is 14 amino acids long. Germline trimming cut 2 bases from V and 3 bases from J; bases unmatched to any gene: 4. Germline V lookup: CDR1 LGHNA, CDR2 YSLEER. The CDR3 region has the DNA TGCGCCAGCAGCCAACGGGACAGCAGCTACGAGCAGTACTTC. Amino acids: CASSQRDSSYEQYF.

V usage is TRBV30 and J usage is TRBJ2-2; 12 nucleotides line up with TRBD2. Losses at the gene ends were 0 bases for V and 4 bases for J; bases not matched to a gene: 0. Germline lookup yields CDR1 GTSNPN and CDR2 SVGIG (reference sequence). CDR3 length: 15 amino acids. The CDR3 region is CAWSVTSGGTGELFF. The CDR3 DNA reads as TGTGCCTGGAGTGTGACTAGCGGGGGCACCGGGGAGCTGTTTTTT.

The J gene is TRBJ2-3, the V gene TRBV28, with D perhaps TRBD1 (5 bases). This CDR3 has 17 amino acids. The germline CDR1 and CDR2 sequences are MDHEN and SYDVKM. Deletions cut 2 bases from V and 2 bases from J, with 17 bases between. DNA of the CDR3: TGTGCCAGCAGTTTAGCCCAGGGCGCCTTAGTCACAGATACGCAGTATTTT. Protein product: CASSLAQGALVTDTQYF.

The gene calls are TRBV3-1 (or the pseudogene TRBV3-2) and TRBJ2-7, with TRBD2 matching 12 bases. This CDR3 region has 18 residues. CDR1 and CDR2 (germline): LGHDT, YNNKEL (reference sequence). The J segment lost 2 bases and the V segment lost 0 bases, leaving 8 bases of the junction unmatched. This CDR3 reads CASSQDPWTSGATYEQYF. The DNA for the CDR3 is TGTGCCAGCAGCCAAGATCCCTGGACTAGCGGGGCCACCTACGAGCAGTACTTC.

The chain joins TRBV6-5 to TRBJ2-2, with 8 positions matching TRBD2. The CDR3 contains 14 residues. Per the germline V gene, CDR1 is MNHEY and CDR2 is SVGAGI. V shed 7 bases and J 6 bases; nucleotides not matched to a gene: 7. This chain's CDR3 is CASTLAGRAGELFF. The CDR3 bases are TGTGCCAGCACCCTAGCGGGTAGGGCCGGGGAGCTGTTTTTT.

The chain links TRBV7-9 to TRBJ1-2; 7 nucleotides line up with TRBD1. Germline CDR1 reads SEHNR; CDR2 reads FQNEAQ (reference sequence). V dropped 1 base and J dropped 12; count of bases not matched to a gene: 8. The CDR3 consists of 13 residues. Written as DNA, the CDR3 is TGTGCCAGCAGCTTAGTTGGGCAGGGGGACAACACCTTC. The encoded protein is CASSLVGQGDNTF.

The chain recombines TRBV19 with TRBJ2-3; TRBD2 is a possible D gene (6 bases). V dropped 5 bases and J dropped 1 base, with 13 bases sitting between them. In germline, CDR1 is LNHDA, CDR2 SQIVND (reference sequence). The length of the CDR3 is 15 residues. CDR3 sequence (DNA): TGTGCCAGTAGTTATCCGGGAGCACGCACAGATACGCAGTATTTT. Amino acid sequence: CASSYPGARTDTQYF.

For this clone: Other DNA sequences from this sample encode an identical CDR3 as well. The J gene is TRBJ1-3, the V gene TRBV9; D uncertain. The CDR3 has 14 amino acids. From germline, CDR1 is SGDLS and CDR2 YYNGEE. Trimming stripped 0 bases from V and 0 bases from J, with 4 bases between. CDR3 protein: CASSVASSGNTIYF. In DNA, the CDR3 is TGTGCCAGCAGCGTAGCCAGCTCTGGAAACACCATATATTTT.